This is a list of T cell receptor beta chains from one sample in a study of OX40 agonist ivuxolimab in advanced cancers. Sequenced by immunoSEQ multiplex PCR; TCRdb stores in-frame clones only, minus some. The repertoire has around 65,000 clones, 70% to 90% of them found once; the top ten carry just under 0.35%. The starting material was CD4+ or CD8+ T cells sorted from blood, obtained in a trial of the OX40 agonist ivuxolimab. The receptors originated from an adult with an advanced solid tumor such as melanoma, head and neck, liver or kidney cancer. Each CDR3 is given with its conserved first and last residue.

j_gene: TRBJ1-2; v_gene: TRBV19; CDR3aa: CASSLQGALGYGYTF
j_gene: TRBJ1-4; v_gene: TRBV6-1; CDR3aa: CASSVGSYEKLFF
j_gene: TRBJ2-5; v_gene: TRBV15; CDR3aa: CATSRGGTEETQYF
j_gene: TRBJ1-5; v_gene: TRBV7-2; CDR3aa: CASSPGGTSNQPQHF
j_gene: TRBJ2-1; v_gene: TRBV28; CDR3aa: CASLQSRVADEQFF
j_gene: TRBJ1-2; v_gene: TRBV7-9; CDR3aa: CASSLDRGDTNYGYTF
j_gene: TRBJ1-4; v_gene: TRBV6-4; CDR3aa: CASRGTFKGEKLFF
j_gene: TRBJ1-3; v_gene: TRBV6-1; CDR3aa: CASSELRGTSGNTIYF
j_gene: TRBJ2-7; v_gene: TRBV27; CDR3aa: CASSLIAGDTYEQYF
j_gene: TRBJ2-7; v_gene: TRBV5-6; CDR3aa: CASTSGTVPYEQYF
j_gene: TRBJ2-3; v_gene: TRBV5-1; CDR3aa: CASSPLAGDPDTQYF
j_gene: TRBJ2-7; v_gene: TRBV2; CDR3aa: CASTVGIISYEQYF
j_gene: TRBJ1-5; v_gene: TRBV11-1; CDR3aa: CASSLGGGQPQHF
j_gene: TRBJ1-3; v_gene: TRBV7-9; CDR3aa: CASTAGVNTIYF
j_gene: TRBJ2-7; v_gene: TRBV18; CDR3aa: CASSQNRGKAYEQYF
j_gene: TRBJ2-1; v_gene: TRBV18; CDR3aa: CASSPPSRASPYNEQFF
j_gene: TRBJ1-3; v_gene: TRBV5-1; CDR3aa: CASSLVGSLAGNTIYF
j_gene: TRBJ2-2; v_gene: TRBV7-9; CDR3aa: CASSSRSNTGELFF
j_gene: TRBJ1-2; v_gene: TRBV11-3; CDR3aa: CASSVIRGRAQGYTF
j_gene: TRBJ1-2; v_gene: TRBV11-2; CDR3aa: CASSPILDRRNYGYTF
j_gene: TRBJ2-2; v_gene: TRBV9; CDR3aa: CASSPLGGDRTGELFF
j_gene: TRBJ1-4; v_gene: TRBV5-5; CDR3aa: CASSSGPDRRNEKLFF
j_gene: TRBJ2-3; v_gene: TRBV7-2; CDR3aa: CASSLSTDTQYF
j_gene: TRBJ2-3; v_gene: TRBV30; CDR3aa: CAWIRGAKSADTQYF
j_gene: TRBJ1-5; v_gene: TRBV6-1; CDR3aa: CASSVDRARNQPQHF
j_gene: TRBJ2-7; v_gene: TRBV6-5; CDR3aa: CASSYSGTGGGEQYF
j_gene: TRBJ2-3; v_gene: TRBV5-5; CDR3aa: CASSLSDGQGAADTQYF
j_gene: TRBJ2-3; v_gene: TRBV14; CDR3aa: CASSQDRQRGEATDTQYF
j_gene: TRBJ2-7; v_gene: TRBV5-4; CDR3aa: CASSFGYGGGFANAYEQYF
j_gene: TRBJ2-7; v_gene: TRBV7-2; CDR3aa: CASSFVYRGQYEQYF
j_gene: TRBJ2-5; v_gene: TRBV7-7; CDR3aa: CASSTDRGEETQYF
j_gene: TRBJ2-2; v_gene: TRBV15; CDR3aa: CATSRAGVIGELFF
j_gene: TRBJ1-5; v_gene: TRBV7-9; CDR3aa: CASSLEWATGRVIQPQHF
j_gene: TRBJ1-5; v_gene: TRBV7-6; CDR3aa: CASSTGTGGSQPQHF
j_gene: TRBJ1-1; v_gene: TRBV30; CDR3aa: CAWSRIATEAFF
j_gene: TRBJ1-5; v_gene: TRBV5-5; CDR3aa: CASSQGQGALQPQHF
j_gene: TRBJ1-6; v_gene: TRBV7-6; CDR3aa: CASSPEYNSPLHF
j_gene: TRBJ1-3; v_gene: TRBV29-1; CDR3aa: CSVDDGLNTIYF
j_gene: TRBJ1-1; v_gene: TRBV27; CDR3aa: CASSLSGVGTEAFF